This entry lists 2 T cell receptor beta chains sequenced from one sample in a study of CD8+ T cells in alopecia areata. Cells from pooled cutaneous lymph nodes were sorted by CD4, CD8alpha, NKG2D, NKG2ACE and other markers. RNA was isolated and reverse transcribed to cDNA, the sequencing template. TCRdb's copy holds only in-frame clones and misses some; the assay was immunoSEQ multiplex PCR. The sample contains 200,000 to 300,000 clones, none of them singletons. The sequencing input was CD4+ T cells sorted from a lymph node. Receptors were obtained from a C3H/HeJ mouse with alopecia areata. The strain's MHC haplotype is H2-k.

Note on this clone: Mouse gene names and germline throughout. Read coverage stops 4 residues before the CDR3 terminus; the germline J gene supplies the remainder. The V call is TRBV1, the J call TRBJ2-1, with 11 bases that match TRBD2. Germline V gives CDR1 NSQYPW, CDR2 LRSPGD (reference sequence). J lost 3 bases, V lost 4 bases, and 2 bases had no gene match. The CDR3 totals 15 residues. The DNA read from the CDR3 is TGCACCTGCAGTGATGGACTGGGGGGCTATGCT. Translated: CTCSDGLGGYA. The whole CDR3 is CTCSDGLGGYAEQFF.

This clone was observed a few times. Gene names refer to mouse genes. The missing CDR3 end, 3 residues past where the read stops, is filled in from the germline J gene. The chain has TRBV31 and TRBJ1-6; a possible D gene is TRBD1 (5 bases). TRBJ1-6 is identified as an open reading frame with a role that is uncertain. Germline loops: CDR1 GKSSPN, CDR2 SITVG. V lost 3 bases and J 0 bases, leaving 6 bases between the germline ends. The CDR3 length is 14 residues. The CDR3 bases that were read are TGTGCCTGGAGACAGGCTTCCTATAATTCGCCC. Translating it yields CAWRQASYNSP. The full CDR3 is CAWRQASYNSPLYF.